These 2 T cell receptor beta chains came from one sample sequenced in a study of T cell responses to AZD1222 COVID-19 vaccine. The protocol was immunoSEQ multiplex PCR, while the TCRdb copy is restricted to in-frame clones and leaves out a portion. Counted here are around 260,000 clones, just over 90% occurring once; the ten biggest clones make up around 0.5%. The sequencing here drew on peripheral blood, taken on day 0 of AZD1222 vaccination. These receptors were taken from an adult in good health.

The chain combines TRBV11-3 with TRBJ1-1, with D maybe TRBD1 (5 bases). The CDR3 is 13 residues long. V lost 5 bases, J lost 5 bases, and 12 bases lay in between. Germline V gives CDR1 SGHNT, CDR2 YENEEA. The CDR3 sequence is CASSTDRRTEAFF. In DNA form, the CDR3 reads TGTGCCAGCAGCACCGACAGAAGGACTGAAGCTTTCTTT.

The rearrangement links TRBV9 to TRBJ2-3, with D possibly TRBD2 on 5 matching bases. Germline V gene lookup returns CDR1 SGDLS and CDR2 YYNGEE. V gave up 5 bases and J gave up 6 bases, with 7 bases separating them. CDR3 length equals 11 residues. The CDR3: CASRRGDTQYF. CDR3 DNA: TGTGCCAGCAGACGAGGGGATACGCAGTATTTT.